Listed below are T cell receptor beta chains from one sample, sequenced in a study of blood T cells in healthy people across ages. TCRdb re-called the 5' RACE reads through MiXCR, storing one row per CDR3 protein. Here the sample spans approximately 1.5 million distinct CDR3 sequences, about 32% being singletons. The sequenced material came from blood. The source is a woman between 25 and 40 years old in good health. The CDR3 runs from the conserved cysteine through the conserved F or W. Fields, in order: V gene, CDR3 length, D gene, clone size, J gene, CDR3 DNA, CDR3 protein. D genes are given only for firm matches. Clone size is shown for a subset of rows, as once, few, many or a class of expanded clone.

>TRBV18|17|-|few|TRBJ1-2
TGTGCCAGCTCACCATCGGGGTCCTCCCCAATGAAGGATGGCTACACCTTC
CASSPSGSSPMKDGYTF
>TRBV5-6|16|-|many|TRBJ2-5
TGTGCCAGCAGCTTCTACGGGCGAAAGGGGGGGGAGACCCAGTACTTC
CASSFYGRKGGETQYF
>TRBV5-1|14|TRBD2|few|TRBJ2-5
TGCGCCAGCAAAATGGGGGGGAGCCAAGAGACCCAGTACTTC
CASKMGGSQETQYF
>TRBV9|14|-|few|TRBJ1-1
TGTGCCAGCAGCGTAGGCCCGGCCCCCGCTGAAGCTTTCTTT
CASSVGPAPAEAFF
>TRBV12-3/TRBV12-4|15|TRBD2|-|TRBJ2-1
TGTGCCAGCAGTCCGCGTAGCGGGGGAAGAAATGAGCAGTTCTTC
CASSPRSGGRNEQFF
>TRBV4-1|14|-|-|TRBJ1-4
TGCGCCAGCAGCCAGTTGGTAACTAATGAAAAACTGTTTTTT
CASSQLVTNEKLFF
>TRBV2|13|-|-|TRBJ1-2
TGTGCCAGGGACTCGGAAGGCGTCTTCGGCTACACCTTC
CARDSEGVFGYTF
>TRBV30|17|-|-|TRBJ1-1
TGTGCCTGGGACCCTTCCCGGGGCAGTCCTCCGAACATTGAAGCTTTCTTT
CAWDPSRGSPPNIEAFF
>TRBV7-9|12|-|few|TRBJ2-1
TGTGCCAGTCCCCGCGGCAGCGCTGAGCAGTTCTTC
CASPRGSAEQFF
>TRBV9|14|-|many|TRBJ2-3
TGTGCCAGCTCGCCACTAGTTGGCACAGATACGCAGTATTTT
CASSPLVGTDTQYF